Sequencing of this T cell receptor (beta chain) was carried out in a study of blood T cell repertoires in COVID-19. Across the study: Researchers got acute and convalescent COVID-19 samples from the United States, Italy and Spain.

CDR1 and CDR2 (germline): MGHDK, SYGVNS. Trimming pared 10 bases from V and 0 bases from J, leaving 7 bases between. This CDR3 is built from 13 residues. This clone was detected once. Seattle participants joined during active infection and were tracked over time. Per the original methods: Counts of nucleated cells, estimated from reference gene primer amplification, were obtained. The method was immunoSEQ multiplex PCR; TCRdb's version includes in-frame clones alone and lacks a portion of them. V and J calls and clone size are copied from that table; D and trimming were computed from the DNA. The repertoire holds about 330,000 clones, with roughly 87% as singletons.

The sample was peripheral blood. This chain uses TRBV25-1 with TRBJ2-6, with D unclear. This TCR was recovered from a man aged 25-45 years with COVID-19, enrolled during active disease. The CDR3 nucleotides are TGTGCCACCTCCTTCTCTGGGGCCAACGTCCTGACTTTC. It translates to CATSFSGANVLTF.